This T cell receptor beta chain was captured in a study of T cells in Graves' hyperthyroidism and ophthalmopathy. Study-wide results and limits: Ophthalmopathy could be told apart from stable hyperthyroidism with a 13 V-J model. Blood shared most expanded thyroid clonotypes above 0.001.

A few counts support this clonotype. Its antigen remains unidentified. From RNA transcripts, TCR beta CDR3 regions were amplified. With the HTBI primer set, the TCR CDR3 went through a first round of RT-PCR. MiXCR, applied by TCRdb to the multiplex PCR reads, yields one record per CDR3 protein. The table records roughly 250,000 distinct CDR3 sequences, about 17% of them present only once. Germline CDR1 and CDR2: LGHNT and FRNRAP. The J segment lost 8 bases and the V segment lost 6 bases, leaving 8 bases of the junction unmatched. CDR3 length: 13 residues. This TCR was sampled from a woman aged 18-29 years with Graves' ophthalmopathy. The sequenced sample consisted of blood. The chain carries TRBV12-5 and TRBJ2-3; TRBD1 aligns across 7 bases. CDR3 residues: CASGPNRQGTQYF. The DNA of the CDR3 is TGTGCTAGTGGCCCGAACAGACAGGGTACGCAGTATTTT.